This is a list of T cell receptor beta chains from one sample in a study of shared clonotypes between healthy human individuals. Sequenced by immunoSEQ multiplex PCR; TCRdb stores in-frame clones only, minus some. The sample carries 450,000 to 650,000 clones, roughly 72% recorded once. The material sequenced was PBMCs. These receptor sequences come from a woman between 40 and 50 years old in good health. Some clones in this sample may be carry-over from other donors' samples. The CDR3 runs from the conserved cysteine through the conserved F or W. The D gene is left open where the match is weak. Clone size appears in some rows only: once, few, many, or a class for an expanded clone.

j_gene	v_gene	abundance	len	d_gene	CDR3nt	CDR3aa
TRBJ1-5	TRBV7-2	.	15	TRBD1	TGTGCCAGCAGCCTACAGGACAGGCTATCTCAGCCCCAGCATTTT	CASSLQDRLSQPQHF
TRBJ2-5	TRBV5-1	.	15	TRBD2	TGCGCCAGCAGCTTAGCGGGAGGGCTTATAGAGACCCAGTACTTC	CASSLAGGLIETQYF
TRBJ2-4	TRBV28	.	14	.	TGTGCCAGCGCGGCTGGTTTTTCCAAAAACATTCAGTACTTC	CASAAGFSKNIQYF
TRBJ1-2	TRBV5-6	.	11	.	TGTGCCAGCAGCGACAACTATGGCTACACCTTC	CASSDNYGYTF
TRBJ2-7	TRBV7-9	.	14	TRBD2	TGTGCCAGCAGCCCCGGGGCGGGAGACTACGAGCAGTACTTC	CASSPGAGDYEQYF
TRBJ2-4	TRBV5-1	.	15	.	TGCGCCAGCAGCTTGGTACCGGGGACCAAAAACATTCAGTACTTC	CASSLVPGTKNIQYF
TRBJ2-3	TRBV20-1	.	11	TRBD2	TGCAGTGCTGGGTGGACTAGCGTGCAGTATTTT	CSAGWTSVQYF
TRBJ2-7	TRBV11-3	.	15	TRBD2	TGTGCCAGCAGCAGGGGGGCGGGAGGGCCGGACGAGCAGTACTTC	CASSRGAGGPDEQYF
TRBJ1-2	TRBV5-5	.	14	.	TGTGCCAGCAGCAGGGGACCGACCAACTATGGCTACACCTTC	CASSRGPTNYGYTF
TRBJ1-5	TRBV30	once	15	TRBD1	TGTGCCTGGAGTGGACCCGGGACAGGGAATCAGCCCCAGCATTTT	CAWSGPGTGNQPQHF